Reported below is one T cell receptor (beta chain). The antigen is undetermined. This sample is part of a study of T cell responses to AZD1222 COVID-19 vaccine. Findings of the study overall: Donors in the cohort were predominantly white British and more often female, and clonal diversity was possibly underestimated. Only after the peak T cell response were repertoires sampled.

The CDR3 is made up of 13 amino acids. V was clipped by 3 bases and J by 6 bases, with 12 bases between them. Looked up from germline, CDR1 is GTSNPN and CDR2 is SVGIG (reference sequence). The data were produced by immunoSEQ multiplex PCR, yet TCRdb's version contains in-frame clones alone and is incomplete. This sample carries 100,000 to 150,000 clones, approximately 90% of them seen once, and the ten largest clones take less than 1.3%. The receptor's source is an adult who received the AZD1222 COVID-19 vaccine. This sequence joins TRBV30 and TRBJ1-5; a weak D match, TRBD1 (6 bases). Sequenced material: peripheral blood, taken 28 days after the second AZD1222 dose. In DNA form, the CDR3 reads TGTGCCTGGAGCATACAGGGAACTCAGCCCCAGCATTTT. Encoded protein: CAWSIQGTQPQHF.